This T cell receptor beta chain was documented in a study of T-cell reconstitution after alpha-beta-depleted transplantation in children. The CDR3 totals 18 residues. Germline lookup yields CDR1 KGHDR and CDR2 SFDVKD. Trimming cost V 4 bases and J 6 bases; bases outside gene matches: 10. The TCRbeta library was prepared with unique molecular identifiers. TCRdb re-called the PCR reads with MiXCR, one entry per CDR3 protein. This sample has a few hundred thousand distinct CDR3 sequences, with around a tenth found just once. The sequences come from PBMCs from the stem cell graft donor, collected from the stem cell graft. This TCR derives from a human donor who donated a stem cell graft to a child with acute lymphoblastic leukemia. The chain links TRBV24-1 to TRBJ2-1; 14 nucleotides match TRBD2. The CDR3 reads CATSEGTSGSLFGNEQFF. The CDR3 DNA reads TGTGCCACCAGTGAGGGGACTAGCGGGAGTCTCTTTGGCAATGAGCAGTTCTTC.